In this sample, the clone carrying this T cell receptor (beta chain) turned up once. Its target is not known. This entry belongs to a study of T cells after posttransplantation cyclophosphamide. Assay: immunoSEQ multiplex PCR; the TCRdb copy retains only in-frame clones and omits some. The sample has some 14,000 clones; around 74% are singletons. The study's findings and limits: Later post-transplant blood repertoires were often dominated by donor CD8+ memory clones. Recipient CMV seropositivity and CMV reactivation strongly tracked TRB clonality.

Per germline, CDR1 SGHRS and CDR2 YFSETQ. The CDR3 extends over 17 amino acids. The V and J ends lost 0 bases and 4 bases, in that order; junction bases with no gene match: 9. The sequenced material came from memory CD4+ T cells sorted from PBMCs. The receptor comes from a man aged 45-65 years. The genes are TRBV5-1 and TRBJ2-5, with 10 bases fitting TRBD2. The CDR3 nucleotides are TGCGCCAGCAGCTTGGACCCAGCGGGGGGGCCCCTAGAGACCCAGTACTTC. It specifies CASSLDPAGGPLETQYF.